This T cell receptor beta chain was found in a study of blood T cell repertoires in COVID-19. Libraries were prepared by immunoSEQ multiplex PCR; TCRdb keeps only in-frame clonotypes and omits some of them. The data show 15,000 to 19,000 clones, around 87% seen once. Germline CDR1 LNHNV, CDR2 YYDKDF (reference sequence). This CDR3 is 16 amino acids long. After removal of 0 bases from V and 5 bases from J, the junction contained 6 bases not matched to a gene. V and J are TRBV15 and TRBJ2-3; 9 nucleotides line up with TRBD2. The clonotype comes from a man aged 55 to 70 with acute or convalescent COVID-19. Sequenced: peripheral blood. In DNA, the CDR3 is TGTGCCACCAGCAGAGATGGAGCGGGAGGTTTAGATACGCAGTATTTT. Amino acids: CATSRDGAGGLDTQYF.